Listed here are 27 T cell receptor beta chains from one sample, sequenced in a study of blood T cell repertoires in COVID-19 (dated by TCRdb to 2020 to 2021). Library method: the immunoSEQ multiplex PCR assay. TCRdb obtained this table from immuneACCESS and retained in-frame rearrangements with V and J assigned. These tables miss some clones; where compared with another copy, unresolved V genes account for less than half of the shortfall, and the remainder is unexplained. The sample yields about 390,000 clones; around 87% were counted once. The ten largest clones capture about 2.3% of the sample. The sequencing sample was made of peripheral blood. These receptor sequences come from a woman aged 60-75 years with COVID-19, enrolled during active disease.

Here the CDR3 reads CASSPSGGPVYEQYF. The CDR3 DNA reads as TGTGCCAGCAGCCCTTCTGGAGGGCCTGTTTACGAGCAGTACTTC. The chain recombines TRBV3-1 (or the pseudogene TRBV3-2) with TRBJ2-7; D possibly corresponds to TRBD2 (6 bases). The CDR3 has 15 residues. Germline CDR1 is LGHDT and CDR2 is YNNKEL (reference sequence). Trimming removed 4 bases from V and 4 bases from J, with 17 bases in between.

The rearrangement links TRBV11-2 to TRBJ2-2, with TRBD1 identical over 7 bases. The CDR3 loop spans 16 amino acids. V gave up 5 bases and J gave up 1 base; unmatched junction bases: 7. CDR1 is SGHAT, CDR2 FQNNGV, per germline. The CDR3 sequence: CASSHYRGQNTGELFF. The CDR3 coding sequence is TGTGCCAGCAGCCATTACAGGGGCCAGAACACCGGGGAGCTGTTTTTT.

The rearrangement joins TRBV5-6 to TRBJ2-3, with D tentatively TRBD1 (6 bases). CDR3 size: 14 residues. V lost 1 base to trimming and J lost 8 bases, with 14 bases between them. The germline V gene has CDR1 SGHDT and CDR2 YYEEEE. CDR3 amino acids: CASSLRGLEGTQYF. The CDR3 nucleotides read TGTGCCAGCAGCTTGAGGGGGTTAGAAGGTACGCAGTATTTT.

The gene calls are TRBV6-5 and TRBJ1-2; D not certain. Trimming took 7 bases from V and 8 from J, leaving 14 bases between them. The CDR3 covers 12 residues. From germline, CDR1 is MNHEY and CDR2 SVGAGI. The CDR3 protein is CASTREGRGYTF. CDR3 bases: TGTGCCAGCACCCGAGAGGGAAGGGGCTACACCTTC.

In its sample, this clone was seen a few times. The chain links TRBV28 to TRBJ2-7; no reliable D call. CDR1 and CDR2 from the germline V gene are MDHEN and SYDVKM. The CDR3 has 11 residues. The V gene lost 3 bases and the J gene lost 6 bases, with 6 bases spanning the gap. The CDR3 sequence is CASSLIGEQYF. The CDR3 region has the DNA TGTGCCAGCAGTTTGATCGGCGAGCAGTACTTC.

The chain links TRBV4-2 to TRBJ2-7; D might be TRBD1 (5 bases). Trimming took 1 base from V and 2 from J, leaving 18 bases between them. This CDR3 has 17 residues. The germline CDR1 and CDR2 sequences are LGHNA and YNFKEQ. The CDR3 coding sequence is TGTGCCAGCAGCCAAGGGGAAGGGGCGACGAAAACCTACGAGCAGTACTTC. It codes for CASSQGEGATKTYEQYF.

This sequence joins TRBV27 and TRBJ2-7; 9 bases map to TRBD2. The V segment lost 10 bases and the J segment 3 bases; nucleotides outside the gene matches: 4. Germline V gene data show CDR1 as MNHEY and CDR2 as SMNVEV (reference sequence). The CDR3 has 12 residues. The chain's CDR3 is CATGTSHYEQYF. The DNA for the CDR3 is TGTGCCACCGGGACTAGCCACTACGAGCAGTACTTC.

The J gene is TRBJ1-1, the V gene TRBV27; no clear D gene. The CDR3 spans 13 residues. Trimming took off 6 bases at V and 5 bases at J, with 13 bases between the two ends. Germline lookup yields CDR1 MNHEY and CDR2 SMNVEV (reference sequence). The CDR3: CASRPDRGTEAFF. CDR3 bases: TGTGCCAGCAGACCCGACCGGGGTACTGAAGCTTTCTTT.

The rearrangement links TRBV19 to TRBJ2-2; D is unclear. Deletions cut 3 bases from V and 0 bases from J, with 14 bases between. Germline values: CDR1 LNHDA, CDR2 SQIVND (reference sequence). The CDR3 length is 17 residues. The CDR3 reads CASSIPLGKPNTGELFF. As DNA, the CDR3 is TGTGCCAGTAGTATCCCGTTGGGCAAGCCGAACACCGGGGAGCTGTTTTTT.

V gene TRBV3-1 (or the pseudogene TRBV3-2) combines with J gene TRBJ1-1; 7 bases agree with TRBD1. Germline CDR1 reads LGHDT; CDR2 reads YNNKEL (reference sequence). CDR3 length: 15 amino acids. V gave up 4 bases and J gave up 1 base; unmatched junction bases: 6. The CDR3 is CASSLRRQGNTEAFF. In DNA form, the CDR3 reads TGTGCCAGCAGCCTAAGGAGACAGGGGAACACTGAAGCTTTCTTT.

Only a few counts were recorded for this clone. V is TRBV6-5 and J is TRBJ2-7; 11 nucleotides match TRBD2. The CDR3 runs to 16 residues. The trim removed 2 bases at V and 3 bases at J, leaving 6 bases unmatched. Germline V gene lookup returns CDR1 MNHEY and CDR2 SVGAGI. CDR3 residues: CASSYATSGADYEQYF. DNA for the CDR3: TGTGCCAGCAGTTACGCGACTAGCGGGGCTGACTACGAGCAGTACTTC.

This chain connects TRBV7-3 to TRBJ1-2; a possible D gene is TRBD1 (6 bases). V shed 5 bases and J shed 0 bases, with 10 bases lying between them. The CDR3 sequence is 14 residues long. In germline, CDR1 is SGHTA, CDR2 FQGTGA. CDR3 protein: CASSGQIANYGYTF. CDR3 coding DNA: TGTGCCAGCAGCGGACAGATAGCTAACTATGGCTACACCTTC.

The V call is TRBV18, the J call TRBJ1-5; D perhaps matches TRBD1 (5 bases). CDR3 length: 15 amino acids. The germline CDR1 and CDR2 sequences are KGHSH and LQKENI. V shed 5 bases and J shed 6 bases, with 17 bases lying between them. CDR3 sequence: CASSWDYTGGQPQHF. CDR3 coding DNA: TGTGCCAGCTCATGGGACTATACGGGGGGTCAGCCCCAGCATTTT.

This sequence joins TRBV7-3 and TRBJ2-5; the D gene is possibly TRBD2 (5 bases). The CDR3 is made up of 13 amino acids. V shed 2 bases and J shed 3 bases, with 7 bases lying between them. CDR1 is SGHTA, CDR2 FQGTGA, per germline. The DNA of the CDR3 is TGTGCCAGCAGCTTATACGGGGAAGAGACCCAGTACTTC. It encodes CASSLYGEETQYF.

The rearrangement joins TRBV19 to TRBJ1-2, with 7 bases aligning to TRBD1. This CDR3 comprises 14 residues. The V segment lost 3 bases and the J segment 4 bases; nucleotides outside the gene matches: 5. Germline values: CDR1 LNHDA, CDR2 SQIVND (reference sequence). CDR3: CASSILAGGYGYTF. CDR3 nucleotides: TGTGCCAGTAGTATCCTTGCAGGGGGCTATGGCTACACCTTC.

The rearrangement links TRBV19 to TRBJ1-2; the D gene is possibly TRBD1 (5 bases). CDR1 and CDR2 (germline): LNHDA, SQIVND (reference sequence). V was pared by 8 bases and J by 7 bases, with 17 bases between. The CDR3 extends over 13 amino acids. CDR3 DNA sequence: TGTGCCAGTGGTTCTGTGACAGAGTTTGGCTACACCTTC. It codes for CASGSVTEFGYTF.

This clone was picked up a small number of times. The chain is built from TRBV27 and TRBJ1-5; TRBD1 might be the D (6 bases). Germline V gives CDR1 MNHEY, CDR2 SMNVEV (reference sequence). V lost 2 bases and J 7 bases, leaving 12 bases between the germline ends. This CDR3 has 14 amino acids. In DNA form, the CDR3 reads TGTGCCAGCAGTTTAGGGCAGGGGTGGCAGCCCCAGCATTTT. Residues: CASSLGQGWQPQHF.

The chain employs TRBV2 and TRBJ1-6; tentatively, D is TRBD1 (6 bases). CDR1 and CDR2 (germline): SNHLY, FYNNEI. Trimming cost V 8 bases and J 7 bases, with 12 bases left between them. This CDR3 has 13 residues. The CDR3 loop is CASQTGPNSPLHF. The DNA for the CDR3 is TGTGCCAGCCAGACAGGCCCAAATTCACCCCTCCACTTT.

The chain recombines TRBV5-1 with TRBJ1-2, with D perhaps TRBD1 (5 bases). CDR3 size: 18 residues. V was clipped by 4 bases and J by 5 bases, with 27 bases between them. Germline-derived CDR1 and CDR2 are SGHRS and YFSETQ. The CDR3 region has the DNA TGCGCCAGCAGCCCAACAATCCCTGGGTTGGTACAGGAGTATGGCTACACCTTC. This codes for CASSPTIPGLVQEYGYTF.

This clone has a single count. This chain connects TRBV6-4 to TRBJ2-2; weak D call: TRBD1 (6 bases). Looked up from germline, CDR1 is MRHNA and CDR2 is SNTAGT. CDR3 length equals 13 residues. V lost 6 bases, J lost 5 bases, and 10 bases lay in between. The chain's CDR3 is CASREGGTGELFF. CDR3 bases: TGTGCCAGCAGGGAAGGGGGAACCGGGGAGCTGTTTTTT.

As regards this clone: A read error may produce the germline difference seen at one junction end. This chain uses TRBV6-2 or TRBV6-3 with TRBJ1-6; 7 bases agree with TRBD1. In germline, CDR1 is MNHEY, CDR2 SVGEGT. This CDR3 spans 12 amino acids. For the CDR3, the DNA is TGTGCCAGCAGTTACGATAGACAGGGAAGGATCTTT. Translated, it gives CASSYDRQGRIF.

V gene TRBV28 combines with J gene TRBJ1-4; no clear D. The germline V and J ends were trimmed by 4 bases and 8 bases, with 2 bases remaining between them. The CDR3 loop spans 10 amino acids. Germline V lookup: CDR1 MDHEN, CDR2 SYDVKM. CDR3 in DNA: TGTGCCAGCAGTTCAGAAAAACTGTTTTTT. It specifies CASSSEKLFF.

The CDR3 loop is CASSVEAFF. In DNA, the CDR3 is TGTGCCAGCAGCGTGGAGGCTTTCTTT. The genes are TRBV21-1 and TRBJ1-1. TRBV21-1 is described as a pseudogene. The CDR3 is 9 residues long.

The chain recombines TRBV18 with TRBJ2-7, with 7 positions matching TRBD1. The CDR3 loop spans 15 amino acids. Per germline, CDR1 KGHSH and CDR2 LQKENI. After removal of 2 bases from V and 3 bases from J, the junction contained 7 bases not matched to a gene. DNA for the CDR3: TGTGCCAGCTCACCAGACAGGGTCCCTTTCTACGAGCAGTACTTC. Its protein is CASSPDRVPFYEQYF.

The CDR3 coding sequence is TGCGCCAGCAGCTGGAGATCCAATGAGCAGTTCTTC. It yields the protein CASSWRSNEQFF. The gene calls are TRBV5-1 and TRBJ2-1; D unclear. The ends were cut back, 3 bases at V and 6 bases at J, with 7 bases in the middle. The CDR3 runs to 12 residues. Germline CDR1 is SGHRS and CDR2 is YFSETQ.

This clone was found once. The chain is built from TRBV5-6 and TRBJ1-3; TRBD1 is a possible D gene (5 bases). The V end lost 0 bases, the J end lost 3 bases, and 10 bases lay between the germline ends. The CDR3 sequence is 15 residues long. CDR1 is SGHDT, CDR2 YYEEEE, per germline. This CDR3 reads CASSLEGPSGNTIYF. CDR3 in DNA: TGTGCCAGCAGCTTGGAGGGGCCGAGTGGAAACACCATATATTTT. Full variable domain (missing parts from reference TRBV5-6 and TRBJ1-3): DAGVTQSPTHLIKTRGQQVTLRCSPKSGHDTVSWYQQALGQGPQFIFQYYEEEERQRGNFPDRFSGHQFPNYSSELNVNALLLGDSALYLCASSLEGPSGNTIYFGEGSWLTVV.

Concerning this clone: The same CDR3 arises from other DNA sequences in this sample as well. The genes are TRBV5-1 and TRBJ1-5; 9 bases are shared with TRBD1. CDR1 is SGHRS, CDR2 YFSETQ, per germline. With 4 bases clipped from V and 3 bases from J, the junction kept 2 bases outside the gene matches. The CDR3 has 14 amino acids. The CDR3 nucleotides are TGCGCCAGCAGCCGGACAGGGGACAATCAGCCCCAGCATTTT. Encoded protein: CASSRTGDNQPQHF.